The clone carrying this T cell receptor beta chain appeared a few times. Its antigen is as yet unknown. The record originates from a study of cytomegalovirus exposure and HLA in healthy donors. PCR was performed using 60 Vbeta and 13 Jbeta primers. Authors' methods: In a later analysis, approximately 80 million unique TCR beta chains included roughly 11 million shared by two or more donors. Repertoires were generated with immunoSEQ multiplex PCR, while TCRdb's copy carries only in-frame clones and drops some. V and J calls and clone size are those listed in that table; D and trimming were worked out from the DNA. The sample lists approximately 190,000 clones, over 75% occurring once. Study results and limitations: Later analysis placed DRB1 highest and HLA-C lowest in TCR association rates, which differed by HLA locus. In presence/absence analyses, roughly uniform sequencing depth across donors was assumed. Being productive about 90% or about 30% of the time was typical of most TCR beta V segments in an earlier analysis.

The CDR3 length is 15 residues. The germline V gene encodes CDR1 LGHNA and CDR2 YSLEER. The germline V and J ends were trimmed by 1 base and 0 bases, with 9 bases remaining between them. What was sequenced was PBMCs. The receptor was derived from a man aged 50-59 years in good health and CMV-seronegative. The gene calls are TRBV4-3 and TRBJ1-1, with no clear D. Written as DNA, the CDR3 is TGCGCCAGCAGCCAAGTAGCAGCTATGAACACTGAAGCTTTCTTT. Its translation: CASSQVAAMNTEAFF.